Each of the 6 T cell receptor beta chains below was sequenced from the same sample in a study of CD4 T cells in relation to SARS-CoV-2 and coronaviruses. Measured with immunoSEQ multiplex PCR; TCRdb has only the in-frame clones, and not every one. Seen here are about 37,000 clones, approximately 88% observed once, and the top ten hold 9.2%. The material sequenced was memory CD4+ T cells from PBMCs. The source of these receptors is an adult with COVID-19.

The V and J genes are TRBV3-1 (or the pseudogene TRBV3-2) and TRBJ1-2; TRBD1 matches at 11 bases. The CDR3 spans 15 residues. Unmatched junction bases numbered 4, after V lost 3 bases and J lost 4 bases. Germline CDR1 and CDR2: LGHDT and YNNKEL (reference sequence). The CDR3 here is CASSQGQGVGYGYTF. For the CDR3, the DNA is TGTGCCAGCAGCCAGGGACAGGGGGTTGGCTATGGCTACACCTTC.

This chain joins TRBV3-1 (or the pseudogene TRBV3-2) and TRBJ1-3, with D hard to call. The length of the CDR3 is 14 residues. In germline, CDR1 is LGHDT, CDR2 YNNKEL (reference sequence). V lost 3 bases and J 2 bases, leaving 8 bases between the germline ends. The CDR3 DNA is TGTGCCAGCAGCCAGAGGGTTGCTGGAAACACCATATATTTT. Translation: CASSQRVAGNTIYF.

The chain links TRBV11-3 to TRBJ2-5; D is ambiguous. This CDR3 region has 12 residues. V lost 5 bases and J lost 0, with 4 bases in between. Germline V gene sequence: CDR1 SGHNT, CDR2 YENEEA. The CDR3 bases are TGTGCCAGCAGCAAGAACCAAGAGACCCAGTACTTC. Its translation: CASSKNQETQYF.

This clone was detected once. This chain connects TRBV30 to TRBJ1-1, with TRBD1 as a possible D gene (5 bases). CDR1 is GTSNPN, CDR2 SVGIG, per germline (reference sequence). This CDR3 contains 14 residues. V was trimmed by 5 bases and J by 5 bases, leaving 18 bases between them. CDR3 protein: CAWLRYGGGTEAFF. As DNA, the CDR3 is TGTGCCTGGCTCCGATACGGGGGAGGGACTGAAGCTTTCTTT.

The chain carries TRBV5-1 and TRBJ1-5; a weak D match, TRBD1 (6 bases). The ends were cut back, 3 bases at V and 4 bases at J, with 8 bases in the middle. This CDR3 is built from 13 residues. Germline CDR1 SGHRS, CDR2 YFSETQ. The CDR3 sequence is CASSSDRNQPQHF. CDR3 in DNA: TGCGCCAGCAGCTCGGACAGAAATCAGCCCCAGCATTTT.

V is TRBV15 and J is TRBJ2-5, with D perhaps TRBD1 (6 bases). Trimming shortened V by 0 bases and J by 7 bases, and 21 bases separated the two germline ends. Germline values: CDR1 LNHNV, CDR2 YYDKDF (reference sequence). The CDR3 is 17 residues long. The CDR3 bases are TGTGCCACCAGCAGAGAAGCGTCAGGGGTCGACCGACGGACCCAGTACTTC. Residues: CATSREASGVDRRTQYF.